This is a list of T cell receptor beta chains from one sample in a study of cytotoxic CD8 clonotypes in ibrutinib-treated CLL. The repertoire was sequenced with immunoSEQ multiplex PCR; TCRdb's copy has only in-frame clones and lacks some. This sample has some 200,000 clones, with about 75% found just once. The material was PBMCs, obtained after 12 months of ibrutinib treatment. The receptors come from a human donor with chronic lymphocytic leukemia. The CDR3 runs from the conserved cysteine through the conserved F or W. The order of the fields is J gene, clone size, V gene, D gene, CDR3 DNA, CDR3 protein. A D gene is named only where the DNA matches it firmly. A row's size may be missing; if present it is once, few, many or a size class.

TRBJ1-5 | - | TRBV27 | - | TGTGCCAGCAGTTTCTCAGGGGCTCGTCAGCCCCAGCATTTT | CASSFSGARQPQHF
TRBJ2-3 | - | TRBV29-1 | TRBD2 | TGCAGCGTTAAACCGGGGGGAGGGCCAAATACGCAGTATTTT | CSVKPGGGPNTQYF
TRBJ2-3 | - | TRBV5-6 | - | TGTGCCAGCAGCCTCCGGTCCCAGGGCAATACGCAGTATTTT | CASSLRSQGNTQYF
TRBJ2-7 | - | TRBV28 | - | TGTGCCAGCAGCCGGTCCCCCGGCTCCTACGAGCAGTACTTC | CASSRSPGSYEQYF
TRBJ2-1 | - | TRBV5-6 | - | TGTGCCAGCAGCTTTTTTGGGCTAGCGATCGGCAATGAGCAGTTCTTC | CASSFFGLAIGNEQFF
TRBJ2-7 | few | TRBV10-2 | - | TGCGCCAGCAGTGGCTTACCGAGATCCTACGAGCAGTACTTC | CASSGLPRSYEQYF
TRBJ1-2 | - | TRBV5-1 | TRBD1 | TGCGCCAGCAGCTACCCGGGACAGGGGAGAAGCTACACCTTC | CASSYPGQGRSYTF
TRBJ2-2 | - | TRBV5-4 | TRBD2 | TGTGCCAGCAGCCCCGGGAGGCCGCAGGTAGAGGAGCTGTTTTTT | CASSPGRPQVEELFF
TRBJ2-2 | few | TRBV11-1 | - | TGTGCCAGCAGCTTAACGAACACCGGGGAGCTGTTTTTT | CASSLTNTGELFF
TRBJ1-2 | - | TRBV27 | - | TGTGCCAGCAGTGCCCCGGGATCAGGGGCCTATGGCTACACCTTC | CASSAPGSGAYGYTF
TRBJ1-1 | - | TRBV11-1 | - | TGTGCCAGCAGCCTCCACAGTAACACTGAAGCTTTCTTT | CASSLHSNTEAFF
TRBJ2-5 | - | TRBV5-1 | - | TGCGCCAGCAGCCCCCTTGTGACCGGGGTAGGGGAGACCCAGTACTTC | CASSPLVTGVGETQYF
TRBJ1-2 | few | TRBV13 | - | TGTGCCAGTCTTGGGGGAAACACCTTC | CASLGGNTF
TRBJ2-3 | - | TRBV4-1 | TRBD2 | TGCGCCAGCAGCCACTTTAGCGGGGCAGATACGCAGTATTTT | CASSHFSGADTQYF
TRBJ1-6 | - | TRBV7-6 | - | TGTGCCAGCAGCCCCGCGAGGGGATCACATAATTCACCCCTCCACTTT | CASSPARGSHNSPLHF
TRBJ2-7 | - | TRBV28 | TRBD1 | TGTGCCAGCGGAGGACAGGGTGGACGATACGAGCAGTACTTC | CASGGQGGRYEQYF
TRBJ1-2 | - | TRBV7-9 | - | TGTGCCAGCAGCTTAACGAACTATGGCTACACCTTC | CASSLTNYGYTF
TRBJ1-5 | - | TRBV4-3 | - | TGCGCCAGCAGCCAAGGGTTAAATCAGCCCCAGCATTTT | CASSQGLNQPQHF
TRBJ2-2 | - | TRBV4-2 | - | TGTGCCAGCAGCCAAGGGGTTAGCAACACCGGGGAGCTGTTTTTT | CASSQGVSNTGELFF
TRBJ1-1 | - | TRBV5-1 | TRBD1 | TGCGCCAGCAGCCAACAGGGGGTCCCTGAAGCTTTCTTT | CASSQQGVPEAFF
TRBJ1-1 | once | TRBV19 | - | TGTGCCAGTAGTCCCCTCAGGTTAAACACTGAAGCTTTCTTT | CASSPLRLNTEAFF
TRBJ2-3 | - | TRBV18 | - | TGTGCCAGCTCACCACCGAATTCCGGGACGCCAGATACGCAGTATTTT | CASSPPNSGTPDTQYF
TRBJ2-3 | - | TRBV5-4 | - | TGTGCCAGCAGCTTGGATGGGATGGGCACAGATACGCAGTATTTT | CASSLDGMGTDTQYF
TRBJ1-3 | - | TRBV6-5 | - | TGTGCCAGCAGTAGGGGCAAATTTGGAAACACCATATATTTT | CASSRGKFGNTIYF
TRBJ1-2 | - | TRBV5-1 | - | TGCGCCAGCAGCGGCGGCCTCCGGGACATTTTTAACTATGGCTACACCTTC | CASSGGLRDIFNYGYTF
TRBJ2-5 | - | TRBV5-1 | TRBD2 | TGCGCCAGCGGTATGGGGCAGGGAGGGGAGACCCAGTACTTC | CASGMGQGGETQYF
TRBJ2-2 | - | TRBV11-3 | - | TGTGCCAGCAGCTTCGGGGGATGGACCGGGGAGCTGTTTTTT | CASSFGGWTGELFF
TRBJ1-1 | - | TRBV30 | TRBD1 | TGTGCCTGGAGTTTAGGAGGGGGCGAGGTTGAAGCTTTCTTT | CAWSLGGGEVEAFF
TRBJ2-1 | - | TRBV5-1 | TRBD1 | TGCGCCAGCAGTCCTGGGACAGGGCATAGCTACAATGAGCAGTTCTTC | CASSPGTGHSYNEQFF
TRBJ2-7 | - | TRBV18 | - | TGTGCCAGCTCACAAACAGTTCACGAGCAGTACTTC | CASSQTVHEQYF
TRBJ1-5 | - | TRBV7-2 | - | TGTGCCAGCAGCTTGGGTAACAATCAGCCCCAGCATTTT | CASSLGNNQPQHF
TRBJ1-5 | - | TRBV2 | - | TGTGCCAGCACCTACCGGGACACAAACAATCAGCCCCAGCATTTT | CASTYRDTNNQPQHF
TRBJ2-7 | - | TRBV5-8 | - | TGTGCCAGCAGCTTGAGGCTCCGGCTCCAGGGCGGCGAGCAGTACTTC | CASSLRLRLQGGEQYF
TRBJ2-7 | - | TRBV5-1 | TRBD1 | TGCGCCAGCAGCTCCTTCAGGGGGCAAAGGAACGAGCAGTACTTC | CASSSFRGQRNEQYF
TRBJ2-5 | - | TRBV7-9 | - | TGTGCCAGCAGCCGTCGGACCGACCAAGAGACCCAGTACTTC | CASSRRTDQETQYF
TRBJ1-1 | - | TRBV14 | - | TGTGCCAGCAGCCATGGGCCGACGACTGAAGCTTTCTTT | CASSHGPTTEAFF
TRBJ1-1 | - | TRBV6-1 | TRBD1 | TGTGCCAGCAGTCAACAGGGGGATGTCACTGAAGCTTTCTTT | CASSQQGDVTEAFF
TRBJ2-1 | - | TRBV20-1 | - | TGCAGTGCTAGGGTCTATGAGCAGTTCTTC | CSARVYEQFF
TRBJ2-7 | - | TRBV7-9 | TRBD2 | TGTGCCAGCAGCCCCAGACTAGCGGACTACGAGCAGTACTTC | CASSPRLADYEQYF
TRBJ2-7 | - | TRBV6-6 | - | TGTGCCAGCAGTTCTAAAAGGGCAGCGTCCTACGAGCAGTACTTC | CASSSKRAASYEQYF
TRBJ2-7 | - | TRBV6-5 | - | TGTGCCAGCAGCGCAAACAGGGCCGGGAACGAGCAGTACTTC | CASSANRAGNEQYF
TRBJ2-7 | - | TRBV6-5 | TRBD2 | TGTGCCAGCACGACTAGCGGCGAGCAGTACTTC | CASTTSGEQYF
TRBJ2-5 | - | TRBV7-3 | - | TGTGCCAGCAGCTTGTTTCAGGGGAAGCAAGAGACCCAGTACTTC | CASSLFQGKQETQYF
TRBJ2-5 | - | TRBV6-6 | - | TGTGCCAGCAGTCTTAGCGAGGAGACCCAGTACTTC | CASSLSEETQYF
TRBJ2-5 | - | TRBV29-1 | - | TGCAGCGTTGTAGGTCTACAAGAGACCCAGTACTTC | CSVVGLQETQYF
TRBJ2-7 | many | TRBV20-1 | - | TGCAGTGCTAGGGATCGCAGGGGCGCGTACTTC | CSARDRRGAYF
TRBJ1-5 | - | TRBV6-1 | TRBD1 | TGTGCCAGCAGTGGACAGGGGATCTTCCAGCCCCAGCATTTT | CASSGQGIFQPQHF
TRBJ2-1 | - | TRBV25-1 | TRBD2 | TGTGCCAGCAGTGAATATGTAGCGGGAGGCAATGAGCAGTTCTTC | CASSEYVAGGNEQFF
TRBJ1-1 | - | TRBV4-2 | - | TGTGCCAGCAGCCAAGTAGTGAGGACACAGAACACTGAAGCTTTCTTT | CASSQVVRTQNTEAFF
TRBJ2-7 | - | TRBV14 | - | TGTGCCAGCAGCCAAGCCCGGAGGGAGCAGTACTTC | CASSQARREQYF
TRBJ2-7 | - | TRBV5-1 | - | TGCGCCAGCAGCAGGGATTCCTACGAGCAGTACTTC | CASSRDSYEQYF
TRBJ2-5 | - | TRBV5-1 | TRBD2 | TGCGCCAGCAGCTTGACTAGCGCCCAAGAGACCCAGTACTTC | CASSLTSAQETQYF
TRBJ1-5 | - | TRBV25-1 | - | TGTGCCAGCAGTGACCTTCGACAGTACAATCAGCCCCAGCATTTT | CASSDLRQYNQPQHF
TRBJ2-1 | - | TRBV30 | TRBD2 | TGTGCCTGGAGTTTCCCAGGACTAGCGGTGGATGAGCAGTTCTTC | CAWSFPGLAVDEQFF
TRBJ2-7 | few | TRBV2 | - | TGTGCCAGCCCCCGGCCCAACTCCTACGAGCAGTACTTC | CASPRPNSYEQYF
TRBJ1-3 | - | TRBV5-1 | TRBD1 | TGCGCCAGCAGCCCGACAGGGAGCTCTGGAAACACCATATATTTT | CASSPTGSSGNTIYF
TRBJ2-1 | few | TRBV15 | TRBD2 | TGTGCCACCAGCAGTGGGGGGGTTGACGAGCAGTTCTTC | CATSSGGVDEQFF
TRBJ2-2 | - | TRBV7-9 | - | TGTGCCAGCAGCTCAAGAGGGAACACCGGGGAGCTGTTTTTT | CASSSRGNTGELFF
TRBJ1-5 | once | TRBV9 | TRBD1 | TGTGCCAGCAGCGTGACAGGGGCGAAGGGTCAGCCCCAGCATTTT | CASSVTGAKGQPQHF
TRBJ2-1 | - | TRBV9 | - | TGTGCCAGCAGCGTAGATTGGGTAGCCGTCAATGAGCAGTTCTTC | CASSVDWVAVNEQFF